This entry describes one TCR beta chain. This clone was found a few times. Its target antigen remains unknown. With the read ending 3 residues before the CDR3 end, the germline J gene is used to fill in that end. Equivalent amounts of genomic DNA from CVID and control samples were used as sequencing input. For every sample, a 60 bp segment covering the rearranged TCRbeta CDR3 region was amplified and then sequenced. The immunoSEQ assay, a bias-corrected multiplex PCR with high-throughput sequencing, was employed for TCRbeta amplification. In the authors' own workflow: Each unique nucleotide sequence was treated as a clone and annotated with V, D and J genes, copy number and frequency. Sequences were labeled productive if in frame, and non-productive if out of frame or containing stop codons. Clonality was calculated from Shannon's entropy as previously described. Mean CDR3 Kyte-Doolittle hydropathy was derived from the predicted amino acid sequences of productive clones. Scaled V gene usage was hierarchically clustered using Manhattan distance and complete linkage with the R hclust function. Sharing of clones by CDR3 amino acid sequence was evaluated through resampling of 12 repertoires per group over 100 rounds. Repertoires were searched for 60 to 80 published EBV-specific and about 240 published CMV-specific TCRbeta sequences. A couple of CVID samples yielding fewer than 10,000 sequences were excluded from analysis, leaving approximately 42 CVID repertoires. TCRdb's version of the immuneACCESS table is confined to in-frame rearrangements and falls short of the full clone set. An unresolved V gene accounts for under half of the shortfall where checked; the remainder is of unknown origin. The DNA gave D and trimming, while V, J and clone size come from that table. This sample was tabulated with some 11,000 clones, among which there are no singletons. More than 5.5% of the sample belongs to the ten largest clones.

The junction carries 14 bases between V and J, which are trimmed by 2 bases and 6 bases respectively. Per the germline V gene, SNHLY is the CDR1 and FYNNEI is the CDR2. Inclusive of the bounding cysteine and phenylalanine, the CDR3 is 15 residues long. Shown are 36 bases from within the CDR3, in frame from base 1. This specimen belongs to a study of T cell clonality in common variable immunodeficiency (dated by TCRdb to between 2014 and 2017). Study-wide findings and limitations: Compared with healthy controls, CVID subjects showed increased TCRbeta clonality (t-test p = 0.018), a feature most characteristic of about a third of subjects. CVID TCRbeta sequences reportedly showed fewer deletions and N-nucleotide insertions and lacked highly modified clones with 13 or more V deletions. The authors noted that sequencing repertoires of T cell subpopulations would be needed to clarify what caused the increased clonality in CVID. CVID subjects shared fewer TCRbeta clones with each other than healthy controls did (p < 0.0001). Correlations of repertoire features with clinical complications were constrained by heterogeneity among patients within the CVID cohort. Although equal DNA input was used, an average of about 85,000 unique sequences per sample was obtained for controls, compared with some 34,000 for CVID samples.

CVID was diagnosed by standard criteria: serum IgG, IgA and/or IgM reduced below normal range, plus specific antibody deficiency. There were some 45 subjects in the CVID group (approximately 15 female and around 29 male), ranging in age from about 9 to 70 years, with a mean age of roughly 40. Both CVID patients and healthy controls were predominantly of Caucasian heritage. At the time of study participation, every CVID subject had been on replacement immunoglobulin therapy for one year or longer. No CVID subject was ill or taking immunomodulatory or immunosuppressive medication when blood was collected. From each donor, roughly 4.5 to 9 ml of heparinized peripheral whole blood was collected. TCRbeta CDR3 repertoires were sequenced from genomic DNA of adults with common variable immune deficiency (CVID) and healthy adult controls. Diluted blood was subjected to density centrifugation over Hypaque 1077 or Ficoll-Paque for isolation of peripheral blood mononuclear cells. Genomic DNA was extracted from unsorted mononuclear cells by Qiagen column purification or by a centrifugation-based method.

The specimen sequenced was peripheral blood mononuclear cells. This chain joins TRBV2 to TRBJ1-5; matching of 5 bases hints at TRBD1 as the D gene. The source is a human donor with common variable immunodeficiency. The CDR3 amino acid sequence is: CASSERQGSAQPQHF. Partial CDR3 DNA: TGTGCCAGCAGTGAACGGCAGGGATCGGCTCAGCCC. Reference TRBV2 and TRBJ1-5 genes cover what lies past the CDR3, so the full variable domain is EPEVTQTPSHQVTQMGQEVILRCVPISNHLYFYWYRQILGQKVEFLVSFYNNEISEKSEIFDDQFSVERPDGSNFTLKIRSTKLEDSAMYFCASSERQGSAQPQHFGDGTRLSIL.